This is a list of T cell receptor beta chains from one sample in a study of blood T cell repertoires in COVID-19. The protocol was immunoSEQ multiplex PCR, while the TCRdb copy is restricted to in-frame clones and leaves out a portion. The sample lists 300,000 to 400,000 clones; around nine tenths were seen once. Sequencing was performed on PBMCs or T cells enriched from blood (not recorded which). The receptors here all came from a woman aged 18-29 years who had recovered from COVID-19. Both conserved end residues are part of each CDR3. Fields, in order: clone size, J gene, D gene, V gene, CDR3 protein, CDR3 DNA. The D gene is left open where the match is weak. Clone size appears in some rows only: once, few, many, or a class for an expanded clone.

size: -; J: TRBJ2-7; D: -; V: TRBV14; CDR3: CASSQAGWEQYF; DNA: TGTGCCAGCAGCCAAGCAGGGTGGGAGCAGTACTTC
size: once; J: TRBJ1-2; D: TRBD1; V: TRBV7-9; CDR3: CASSFSRQGVGYGYTF; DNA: TGTGCCAGCAGCTTTAGCAGACAGGGGGTCGGCTATGGCTACACCTTC
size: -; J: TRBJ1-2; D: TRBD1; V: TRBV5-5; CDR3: CASSLAGTGNYGYTF; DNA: TGTGCCAGCAGCTTGGCCGGGACAGGGAACTATGGCTACACCTTC
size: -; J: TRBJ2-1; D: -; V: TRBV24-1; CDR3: CATSDFPPTDTRGARNEQFF; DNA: TGTGCCACCAGTGATTTCCCCCCTACAGACACCAGGGGGGCCAGAAATGAGCAGTTCTTC
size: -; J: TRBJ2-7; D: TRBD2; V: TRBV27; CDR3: CASSLYPSGGDHEQYF; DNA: TGTGCCAGCAGTTTATATCCTAGCGGGGGGGACCACGAGCAGTACTTC
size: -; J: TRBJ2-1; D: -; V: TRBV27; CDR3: CASSLLASRGEQFF; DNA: TGTGCCAGCAGTTTATTGGCGAGTAGGGGTGAGCAGTTCTTC
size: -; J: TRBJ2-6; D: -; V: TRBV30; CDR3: CAFLIYGANVLTF; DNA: TGTGCCTTCCTGATCTATGGGGCCAACGTCCTGACTTTC
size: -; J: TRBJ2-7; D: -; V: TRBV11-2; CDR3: CASSLLTSWRGPLIHEQYF; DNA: TGTGCCAGCAGCTTACTTACGTCCTGGAGGGGACCACTAATCCACGAGCAGTACTTC
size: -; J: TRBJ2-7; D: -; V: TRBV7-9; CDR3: CASHNRTEKEQYF; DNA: TGTGCCAGCCATAACAGAACCGAGAAGGAGCAGTACTTC
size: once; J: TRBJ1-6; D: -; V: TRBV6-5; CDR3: CASGGYNSPLHF; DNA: TGTGCCAGCGGAGGTTATAATTCACCCCTCCACTTT
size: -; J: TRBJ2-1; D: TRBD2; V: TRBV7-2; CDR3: CASSLVPAGGGLLVEQFF; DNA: TGTGCCAGCAGCTTAGTCCCAGCGGGGGGGGGTTTGCTTGTTGAGCAGTTCTTC
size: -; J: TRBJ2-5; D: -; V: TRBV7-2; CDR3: CASSLGTLETQYF; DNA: TGTGCCAGCAGCTTAGGGACTTTAGAGACCCAGTACTTC
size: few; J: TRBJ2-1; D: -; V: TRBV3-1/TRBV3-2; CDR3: CASSQDYEQFF; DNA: TGTGCCAGCAGCCAAGACTATGAGCAGTTCTTC
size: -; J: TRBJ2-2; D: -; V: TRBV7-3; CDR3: CASSLGLPTGELFF; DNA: TGTGCCAGCAGCTTGGGACTGCCCACCGGGGAGCTGTTTTTT
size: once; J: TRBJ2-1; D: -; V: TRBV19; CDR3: CASSTSDYSSYNEQFF; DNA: TGTGCCAGTAGTACTTCGGACTATTCCTCCTACAATGAGCAGTTCTTC